This T cell receptor (beta chain) was recorded in a study of blood T cell repertoires in COVID-19. This CDR3 has 16 residues. Per germline, CDR1 SGHTA and CDR2 FQGNSA. The junction had 4 bases not matched to a gene; V was cut back by 5 bases and J by 0 bases. The data were produced by immunoSEQ multiplex PCR, yet TCRdb's version contains in-frame clones alone and is incomplete. Counted here are about 220,000 clones, about 78% occurring once; the ten biggest clones make up around 7.7%. The specimen sequenced was peripheral blood. This chain links TRBV7-2 with TRBJ2-6; TRBD1 matches at 7 bases. This TCR derives from a woman between 65 and 79 years old with acute or convalescent COVID-19. The CDR3, as DNA: TGTGCCAGCAGCCGTGACAGGGTCTCTGGGGCCAACGTCCTGACTTTC. This encodes CASSRDRVSGANVLTF.